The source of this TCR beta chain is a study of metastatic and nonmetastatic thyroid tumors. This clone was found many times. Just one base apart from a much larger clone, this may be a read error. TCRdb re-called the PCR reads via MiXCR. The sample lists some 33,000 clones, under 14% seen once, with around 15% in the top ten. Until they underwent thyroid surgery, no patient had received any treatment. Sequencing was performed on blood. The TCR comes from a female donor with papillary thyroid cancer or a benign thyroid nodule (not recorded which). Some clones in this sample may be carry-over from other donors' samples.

The CDR3 is CVSSSSSGVSYNEQFF. The DNA of the CDR3 is TGTGTCAGCAGTTCCTCTAGCGGGGTTTCCTACAATGAGCAGTTCTTC. The chain joins TRBV12-3 or TRBV12-4 to TRBJ2-1, with 9 positions matching TRBD2. The CDR3 consists of 16 residues.